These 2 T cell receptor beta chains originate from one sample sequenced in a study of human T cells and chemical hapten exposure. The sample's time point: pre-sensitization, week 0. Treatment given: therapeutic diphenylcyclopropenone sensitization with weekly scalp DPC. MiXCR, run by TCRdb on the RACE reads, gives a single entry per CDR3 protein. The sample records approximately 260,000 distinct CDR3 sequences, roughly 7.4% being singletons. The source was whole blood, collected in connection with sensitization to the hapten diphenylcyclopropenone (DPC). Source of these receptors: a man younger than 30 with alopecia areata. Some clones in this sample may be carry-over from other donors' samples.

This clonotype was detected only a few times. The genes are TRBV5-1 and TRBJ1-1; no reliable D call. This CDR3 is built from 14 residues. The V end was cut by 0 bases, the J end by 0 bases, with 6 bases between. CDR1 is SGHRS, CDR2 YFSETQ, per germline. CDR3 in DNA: TGCGCCAGCAGCTTGGGGTACCTGAACACTGAAGCTTTCTTT. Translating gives CASSLGYLNTEAFF. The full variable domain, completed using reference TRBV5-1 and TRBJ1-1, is KAGVTQTPRYLIKTRGQQVTLSCSPISGHRSVSWYQQTPGQGLQFLFEYFSETQRNKGNFPGRFSGRQFSNSRSEMNVSTLELGDSALYLCASSLGYLNTEAFFGQGTRLTVV.

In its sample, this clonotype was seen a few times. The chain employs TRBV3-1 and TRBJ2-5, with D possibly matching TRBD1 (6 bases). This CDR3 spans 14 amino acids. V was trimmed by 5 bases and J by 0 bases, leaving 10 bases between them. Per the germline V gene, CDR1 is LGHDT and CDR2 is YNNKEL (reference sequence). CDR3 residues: CASSRRQDQETQYF. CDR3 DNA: TGTGCCAGCAGCAGAAGACAGGACCAAGAGACCCAGTACTTC.